In its sample, the clone carrying this TCR beta chain was seen a few times. Its antigen is unknown. Germline values: CDR1 SEHNR, CDR2 FQNEAQ (reference sequence). V shed 8 bases and J shed 2 bases, with 22 bases lying between them. This CDR3 is built from 16 residues. Donors underwent one heparinised blood draw, about 120 mL on average. A CD45RO/CCR7/CD25/CD127/CD95/CD27 panel sorted naive, central memory, regulatory and stem cell-like memory CD4+ cells. The sample comes from a study of beta chain features in type 1 diabetes. Whole-study context: Researchers looked at approximately 100,000,000 sorted cells across all samples.

Study results and limitations: For type 1 diabetes patients, VDJ junctions showed fewer insertions and more deletions. Type 1 diabetes patients showed a moderate but significant shortening of TCRB CDR3s in all four CD4+ subsets.

The isolated RNA, all of it, was reverse transcribed, so expressed TCRB transcripts were what got sequenced. The assay was immunoSEQ multiplex PCR, and TCRdb's table has in-frame clones only and misses some. The sample has around 650,000 clones; 12% are singletons. This sequence originates from a man younger than 40 with type 1 diabetes. Input material: naive CD4+ T cells from blood. This chain links TRBV7-9 with TRBJ2-7; D possibly corresponds to TRBD2 (5 bases). The CDR3 loop reads CASRASWQTGAYEQYF. CDR3 sequence (DNA): TGTGCCAGCCGGGCGTCGTGGCAAACCGGGGCCTACGAGCAGTACTTC.